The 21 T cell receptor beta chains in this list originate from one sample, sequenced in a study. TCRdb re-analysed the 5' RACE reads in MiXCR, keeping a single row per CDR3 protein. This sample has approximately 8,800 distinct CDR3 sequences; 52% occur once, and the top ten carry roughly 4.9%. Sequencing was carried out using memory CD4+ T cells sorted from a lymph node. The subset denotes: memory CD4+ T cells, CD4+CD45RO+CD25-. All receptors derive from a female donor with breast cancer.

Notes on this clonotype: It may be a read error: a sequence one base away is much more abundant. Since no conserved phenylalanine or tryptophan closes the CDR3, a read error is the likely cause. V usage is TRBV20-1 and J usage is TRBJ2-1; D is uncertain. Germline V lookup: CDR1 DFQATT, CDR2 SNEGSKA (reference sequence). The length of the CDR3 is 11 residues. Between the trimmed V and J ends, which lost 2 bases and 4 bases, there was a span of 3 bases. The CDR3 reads CSARIYNEQFL. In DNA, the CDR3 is TGCAGTGCTAGAATTTACAATGAGCAGTTCTTG.

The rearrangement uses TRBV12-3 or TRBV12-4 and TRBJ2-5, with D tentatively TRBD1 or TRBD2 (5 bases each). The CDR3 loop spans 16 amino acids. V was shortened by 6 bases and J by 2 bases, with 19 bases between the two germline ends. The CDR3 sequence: CASRPNLGRGQETQYF. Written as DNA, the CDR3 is TGTGCCAGCAGACCTAATTTGGGACGGGGACAAGAGACCCAGTACTTC.

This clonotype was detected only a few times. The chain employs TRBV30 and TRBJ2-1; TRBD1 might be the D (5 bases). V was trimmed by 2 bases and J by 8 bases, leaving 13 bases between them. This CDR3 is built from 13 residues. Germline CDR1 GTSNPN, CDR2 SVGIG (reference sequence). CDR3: CAWSYDQGDEQFF. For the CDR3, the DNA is TGTGCCTGGAGTTACGATCAGGGCGATGAGCAGTTCTTC.

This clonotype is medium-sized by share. CDR3 protein: CASSSPPPGQGGYGYTF. For the CDR3, the DNA is TGTGCCAGCAGCTCCCCACCCCCGGGACAGGGAGGCTATGGCTACACCTTC. J is TRBJ1-2 and V is TRBV11-2, with 9 bases lining up with TRBD1. Germline CDR1 is SGHAT and CDR2 is FQNNGV. The CDR3 covers 17 residues. V trimming: 4 bases; J trimming: 4 bases; junction bases outside the gene matches: 13.

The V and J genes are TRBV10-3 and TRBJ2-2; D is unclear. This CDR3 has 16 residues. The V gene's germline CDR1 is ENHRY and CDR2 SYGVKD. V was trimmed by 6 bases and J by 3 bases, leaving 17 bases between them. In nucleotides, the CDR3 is TGTGCCATCAGACCCGACTCCTTTACCGACACCGGGGAGCTGTTTTTT. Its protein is CAIRPDSFTDTGELFF.

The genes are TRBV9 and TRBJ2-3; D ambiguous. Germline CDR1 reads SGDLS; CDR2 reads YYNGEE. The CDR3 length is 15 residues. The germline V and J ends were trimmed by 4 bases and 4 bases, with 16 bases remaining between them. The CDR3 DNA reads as TGTGCCAGCAGCCCGCGGACGTTAGGAGCAGATACGCAGTATTTT. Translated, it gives CASSPRTLGADTQYF.

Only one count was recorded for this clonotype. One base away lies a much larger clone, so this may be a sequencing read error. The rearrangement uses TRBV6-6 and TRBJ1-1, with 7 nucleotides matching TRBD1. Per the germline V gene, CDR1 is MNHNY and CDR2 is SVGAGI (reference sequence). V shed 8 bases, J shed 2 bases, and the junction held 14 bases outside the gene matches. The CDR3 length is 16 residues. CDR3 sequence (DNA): TGTGCCAGCGCCTACTACCCGGGACAGCTAAACACTGAAGCTTTCTTT. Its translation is CASAYYPGQLNTEAFF.

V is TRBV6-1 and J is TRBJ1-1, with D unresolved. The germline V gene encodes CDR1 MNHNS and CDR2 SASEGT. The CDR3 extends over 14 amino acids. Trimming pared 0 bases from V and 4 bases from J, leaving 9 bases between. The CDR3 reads CASSEALASTEAFF. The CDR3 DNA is TGTGCCAGCAGTGAAGCGCTCGCGAGCACTGAAGCTTTCTTT.

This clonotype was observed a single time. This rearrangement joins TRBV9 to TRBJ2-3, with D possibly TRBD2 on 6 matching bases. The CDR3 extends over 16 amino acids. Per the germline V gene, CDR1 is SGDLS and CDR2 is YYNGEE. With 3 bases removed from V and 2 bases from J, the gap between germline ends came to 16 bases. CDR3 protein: CASSAPTGLNTDTQYF. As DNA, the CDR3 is TGTGCCAGCAGCGCGCCCACGGGACTCAACACAGATACGCAGTATTTT.

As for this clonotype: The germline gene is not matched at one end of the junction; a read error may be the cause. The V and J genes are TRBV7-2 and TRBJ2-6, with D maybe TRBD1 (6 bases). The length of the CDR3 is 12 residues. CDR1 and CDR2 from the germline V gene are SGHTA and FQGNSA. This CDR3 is CASSTSRQEVLF. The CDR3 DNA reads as TGTGCCAGCAGCACCTCTCGACAGGAAGTACTTTTC. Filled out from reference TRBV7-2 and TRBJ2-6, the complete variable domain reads GAGVSQSPSNKVTEKGKDVELRCDPISGHTALYWYRQSLGQGLEFLIYFQGNSAPDKSGLPSDRFSAERTGGSVSTLTIQRTQQEDSAVYLCASSTSRQEVLFGAGSRLTVL.

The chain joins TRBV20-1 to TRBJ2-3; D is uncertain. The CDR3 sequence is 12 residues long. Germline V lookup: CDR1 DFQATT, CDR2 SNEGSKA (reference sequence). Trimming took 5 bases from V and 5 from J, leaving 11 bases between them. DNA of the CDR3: TGCAGTGCTGCAAGGGTCGGAGATACGCAGTATTTT. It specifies CSAARVGDTQYF.

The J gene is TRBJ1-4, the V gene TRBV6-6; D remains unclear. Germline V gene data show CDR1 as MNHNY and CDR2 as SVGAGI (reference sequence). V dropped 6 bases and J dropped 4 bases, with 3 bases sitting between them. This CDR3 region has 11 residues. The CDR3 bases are TGTGCCAGCAGCCATAATGAAAAACTGTTTTTT. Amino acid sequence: CASSHNEKLFF.

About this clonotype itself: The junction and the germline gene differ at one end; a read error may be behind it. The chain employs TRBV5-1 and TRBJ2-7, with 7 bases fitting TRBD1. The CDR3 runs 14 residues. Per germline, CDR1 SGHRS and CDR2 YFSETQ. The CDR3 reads CASSSLTGSYGQYF. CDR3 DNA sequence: TGCGCCAGCAGCTCGCTGACAGGGTCCTACGGGCAGTACTTC.

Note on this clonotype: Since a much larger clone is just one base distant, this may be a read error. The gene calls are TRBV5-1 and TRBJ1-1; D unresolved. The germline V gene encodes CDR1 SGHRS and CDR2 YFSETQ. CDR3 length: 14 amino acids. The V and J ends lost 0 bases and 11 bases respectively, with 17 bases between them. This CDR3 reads CASSLAATPQRAFF. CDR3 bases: TGCGCCAGCAGCTTGGCCGCGACTCCCCAACGGGCTTTCTTT.

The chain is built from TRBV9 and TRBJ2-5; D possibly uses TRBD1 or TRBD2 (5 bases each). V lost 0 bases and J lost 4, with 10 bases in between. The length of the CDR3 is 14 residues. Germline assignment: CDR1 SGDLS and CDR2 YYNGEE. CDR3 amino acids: CASSVADGGETQYF. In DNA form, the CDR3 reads TGTGCCAGCAGCGTAGCGGATGGGGGAGAGACCCAGTACTTC.

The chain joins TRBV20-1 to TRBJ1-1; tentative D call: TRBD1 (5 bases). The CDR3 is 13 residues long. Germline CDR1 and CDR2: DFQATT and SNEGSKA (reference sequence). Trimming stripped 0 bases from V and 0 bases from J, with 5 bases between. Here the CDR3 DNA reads TGCAGTGCTAGAGAGACAGTGAACACTGAAGCTTTCTTT. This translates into CSARETVNTEAFF.

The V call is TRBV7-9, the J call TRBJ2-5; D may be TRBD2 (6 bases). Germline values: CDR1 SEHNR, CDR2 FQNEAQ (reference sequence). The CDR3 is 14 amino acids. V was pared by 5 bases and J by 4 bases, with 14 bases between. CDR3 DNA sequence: TGTGCCAGCAGCGGCCGGGGGTTGGGAGAGACCCAGTACTTC. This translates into CASSGRGLGETQYF.

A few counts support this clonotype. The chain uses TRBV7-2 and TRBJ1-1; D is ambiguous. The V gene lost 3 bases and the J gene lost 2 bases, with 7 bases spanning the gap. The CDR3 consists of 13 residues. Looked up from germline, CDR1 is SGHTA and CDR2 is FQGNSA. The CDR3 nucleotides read TGTGCCAGCAGCTTCGGCCCAAACACTGAAGCTTTCTTT. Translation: CASSFGPNTEAFF.

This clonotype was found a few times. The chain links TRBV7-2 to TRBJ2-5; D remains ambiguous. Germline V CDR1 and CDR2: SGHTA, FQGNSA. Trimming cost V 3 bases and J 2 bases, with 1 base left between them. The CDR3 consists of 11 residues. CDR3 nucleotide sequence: TGTGCCAGCAGCTTTCAAGAGACCCAGTACTTC. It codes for CASSFQETQYF.

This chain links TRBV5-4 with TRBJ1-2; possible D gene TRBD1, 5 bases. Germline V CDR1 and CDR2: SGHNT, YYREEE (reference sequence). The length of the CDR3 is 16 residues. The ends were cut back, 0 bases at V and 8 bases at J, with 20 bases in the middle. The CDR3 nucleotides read TGTGCCAGCAGCTTGGACCCTCATCGGGGGGTAGGAGGCTACACCTTC. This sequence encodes CASSLDPHRGVGGYTF.

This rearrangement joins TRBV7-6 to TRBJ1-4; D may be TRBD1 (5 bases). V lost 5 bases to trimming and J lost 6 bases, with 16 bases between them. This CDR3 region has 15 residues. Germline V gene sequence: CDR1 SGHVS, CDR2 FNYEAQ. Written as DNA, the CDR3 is TGTGCCAGCAGCGCCCAACAGGTCGGAGATGAAAAACTGTTTTTT. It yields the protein CASSAQQVGDEKLFF.